This record looks at one TCR beta chain sequence and its context. The antigen remains undetermined. The record originates from a study of radiation and T cells in renal cell carcinoma. Sequencing used immunoSEQ multiplex PCR; TCRdb keeps in-frame clones, though not all of them. The table has about 23,000 clones, less than 55% seen once; the top ten hold about 20%. The treatment was: treatment-naive control, cytoreductive nephrectomy. Control samples are tumors resected by cytoreductive nephrectomy without prior radiation. Study-level results: Top 100 clonotypes averaged approximately 50% in irradiated versus about 43% in nephrectomy-only tumors.

V dropped 3 bases and J dropped 7; count of bases not matched to a gene: 7. The CDR3 loop spans 15 amino acids. Germline CDR1 SGHRS, CDR2 YFSETQ. The chain recombines TRBV5-1 with TRBJ1-6; 7 nucleotides match TRBD1. Sequenced material: tumor tissue, taken from a patient whose treatment was nephrectomy without radiotherapy. This clonotype originated in a human donor with renal cell carcinoma. Here the CDR3 DNA reads TGCGCCAGCAGCTCCGGGACAGTTCAAAATTCACCCCTCCACTTT. Amino acid sequence: CASSSGTVQNSPLHF.